The sequence of this T cell receptor beta chain was determined in a study of CD8+CD57+ T cells in acquired aplastic anemia. Across the whole study: Sorted cells (CD4+ and CD8+) yielded DNA amounts that averaged approximately 3 ug. Whole-study findings and limits: Found in both controls and patients were twenty-nine CD8+ CDR3 sequences.

CDR3 length equals 16 residues. Germline CDR1 reads SGHTA; CDR2 reads FQGNSA. V shed 4 bases, J shed 16 bases, and the junction held 16 bases outside the gene matches. Details on this clonotype: What it binds is not known.

CDR3 and TCR beta VDJ profiling relied on genomic DNA as the template. TCRdb ran MiXCR on the reads and lists one entry per CDR3 protein. The repertoire consists of roughly 250,000 distinct CDR3 sequences, with roughly 80% occurring once and the leading ten covering 40% to 55%. Selection for sequencing was limited to patients who had shown CD8+CD57+ cell expansion by flow cytometry. The diagnosis in all patients was severe acquired aplastic anemia. Patients had undergone no therapy by the time their blood was sampled. This clonotype was obtained from a human donor with aplastic anemia. V and J are TRBV7-2 and TRBJ2-6, with 10 bases that match TRBD1. Sequencing used sorted CD4+, CD8+, or CD8+CD57+ T cells (not recorded which) from PBMCs. Here the CDR3 DNA reads TGTGCCAGCAGCTCGGCCGGGACAGGGGTCGCAGATACGCTGACTTTC. It translates to CASSSAGTGVADTLTF.